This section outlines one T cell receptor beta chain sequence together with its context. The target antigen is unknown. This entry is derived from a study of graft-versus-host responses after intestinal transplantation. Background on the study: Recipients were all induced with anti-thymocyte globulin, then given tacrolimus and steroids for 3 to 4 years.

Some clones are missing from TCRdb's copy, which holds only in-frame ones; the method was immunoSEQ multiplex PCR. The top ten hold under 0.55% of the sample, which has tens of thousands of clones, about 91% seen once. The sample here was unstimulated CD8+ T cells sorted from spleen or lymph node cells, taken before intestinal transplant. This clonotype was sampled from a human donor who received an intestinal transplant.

CDR3 loop: CASSHPSDEQYF. The CDR3 DNA sequence: TGTGCCAGCAGCCACCCTTCGGACGAGCAGTACTTC. V is TRBV7-9 and J is TRBJ2-7; D call uncertain. Per germline, CDR1 SEHNR and CDR2 FQNEAQ (reference sequence). The CDR3 extends over 12 amino acids. V lost 5 bases and J 5 bases, leaving 10 bases between the germline ends.